This TCR beta chain is from a study of T cells after posttransplantation cyclophosphamide. Findings and caveats of the study: Later post-transplant blood repertoires were often dominated by donor CD8+ memory clones.

Germline V gives CDR1 MGHRA, CDR2 YSYEKL. Deletions cut 2 bases from V and 5 bases from J, with 13 bases between. CDR3 length equals 15 residues. Sequencing was performed with immunoSEQ multiplex PCR; in TCRdb, only in-frame clones are kept and a portion is missing. Among approximately 29,000 clones listed, 75% to 90% were seen once. Of note for this clone: As yet, its antigen is unknown.

This receptor was identified in a man aged 45-65 years. The chain carries TRBV4-1 and TRBJ2-4; unclear D gene. Material for sequencing was PBMCs. The CDR3 is CASSQTISPQNIQYF. DNA for the CDR3: TGCGCCAGCAGCCAAACAATTAGCCCCCAAAACATTCAGTACTTC.